This T cell receptor beta chain was documented in a study of T cells in Graves' hyperthyroidism and ophthalmopathy. Points from the study as a whole: The blood repertoire included most of the expanded thyroid clonotypes above 0.001.

V lost 4 bases and J 6 bases, leaving 11 bases between the germline ends. Germline lookup yields CDR1 SGDLS and CDR2 YYNGEE. The CDR3 is 12 amino acids. Amplification of TCR beta CDR3 regions used RNA as the template. When the TCR CDR3 underwent first-round RT-PCR, the HTBI primer set was used. In TCRdb, the multiplex PCR reads were re-called with MiXCR into one record per CDR3 protein. The sample shows over 500,000 distinct CDR3 sequences, 46% of them seen only once. Regarding this clonotype: Its antigen remains unknown.

Sequenced: peripheral blood or thyroid tissue (not recorded which). The chain combines TRBV9 with TRBJ2-7; D is perhaps TRBD2 (5 bases). The sequence was obtained from an adult woman with Graves' disease, either hyperthyroidism or ophthalmopathy (not recorded which). DNA for the CDR3: TGTGCCAGCAGCTTGTTGAGGGCCGAGCAGTACTTC. Its translation: CASSLLRAEQYF.